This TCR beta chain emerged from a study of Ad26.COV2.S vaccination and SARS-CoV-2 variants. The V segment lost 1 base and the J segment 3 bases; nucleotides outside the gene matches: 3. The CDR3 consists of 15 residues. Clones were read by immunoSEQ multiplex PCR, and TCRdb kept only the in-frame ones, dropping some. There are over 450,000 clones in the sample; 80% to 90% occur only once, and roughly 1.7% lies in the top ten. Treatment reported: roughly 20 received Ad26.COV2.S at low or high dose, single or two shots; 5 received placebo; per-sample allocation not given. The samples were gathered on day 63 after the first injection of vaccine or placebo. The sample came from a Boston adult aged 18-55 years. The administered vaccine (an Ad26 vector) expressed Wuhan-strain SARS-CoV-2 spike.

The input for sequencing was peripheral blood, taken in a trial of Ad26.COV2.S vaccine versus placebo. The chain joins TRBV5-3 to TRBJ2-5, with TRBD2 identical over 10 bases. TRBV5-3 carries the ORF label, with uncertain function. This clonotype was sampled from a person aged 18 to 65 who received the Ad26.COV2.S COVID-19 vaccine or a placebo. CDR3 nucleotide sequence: TGTGCCAGAAGCTTGCTTACTAGCGGGAAAGAGACCCAGTACTTC. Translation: CARSLLTSGKETQYF.